This TCR beta chain is from a study of Ad26.COV2.S vaccination and SARS-CoV-2 variants. About the research overall: Intramuscular Ad26.COV2.S doses were given once or twice, 56 days apart.

Treatment denoted: some 20 received Ad26.COV2.S at low or high dose, single or two shots; roughly five received placebo; per-sample allocation not given. Collection of samples fell on day 63 after the first vaccine or placebo injection. Adults aged 18-55 years in Boston included the donor. Trimming took off 11 bases at V and 2 bases at J, with 19 bases between the two ends. The CDR3 totals 16 residues. Germline CDR1 and CDR2: LNHDA and SQIVND (reference sequence). On this clone: Its antigen is still unknown.

The protocol was immunoSEQ multiplex PCR, while the TCRdb copy is restricted to in-frame clones and leaves out a portion. Here the sample spans roughly 300,000 clones, 75% to 90% being singletons. Study-wide results and limits: Measurements of TCR breadth and depth may have given underestimates of the total T cell responses. Vaccinated individuals (as opposed to placebo recipients) had higher spike-specific TCR breadth.

The sequences come from peripheral blood, collected in a trial of Ad26.COV2.S vaccine versus placebo. This receptor was obtained from a person between 18 and 59 years old who received the Ad26.COV2.S COVID-19 vaccine or a placebo. The rearrangement uses TRBV19 and TRBJ2-6; the D gene is possibly TRBD2 (6 bases). The CDR3 nucleotides are TGTGCCTGCAAAGACCTAGGGACTGCTGGGGCCAACGTCCTGACTTTC. Amino acids: CACKDLGTAGANVLTF.